This entry features one TCR beta chain sequence. The antigen remains unidentified. CDR1 is SGHNT, CDR2 YYREEE, per germline (reference sequence). The junction had 7 bases not matched to a gene; V was cut back by 5 bases and J by 5 bases. This CDR3 is 15 amino acids long. The sample belongs to a study of T cell responses to AZD1222 COVID-19 vaccine. Findings and caveats of the study: The sample set comprised mostly white British donors with more females, and clonal diversity was possibly underestimated. Baseline seropositives among AZD1222 recipients totaled only five or six.

The repertoire was sequenced with immunoSEQ multiplex PCR; TCRdb's copy has only in-frame clones and lacks some. Of 90,000 to 110,000 clones listed, around nine tenths are singletons. The rearrangement links TRBV5-4 to TRBJ2-1; the match to TRBD2 covers 10 bases. This sequence was found in an adult in good health. Specimen: peripheral blood, collected on day 0 of AZD1222 vaccination. CDR3: CASSPASGSNNEQFF. The DNA of the CDR3 is TGTGCCAGCAGTCCAGCTAGCGGGAGCAACAATGAGCAGTTCTTC.